This T cell receptor beta chain was recovered during a study of T-cell memory formation after mild COVID-19. Whole-study results and caveats: Those CD4+ clones that contracted were mainly in CM and EM (CD8+ ones in EMRA). Whereas later expanders leaned CD4+, clones contracting day 15 to 85 showed a balanced CD4/CD8 makeup.

Note on this clonotype: What it binds is unknown.

Constant-segment primers served in 5'RACE that generated TCR alpha and TCR beta cDNA libraries bearing sample barcodes and UMIs. TCRdb re-called the 5' RACE reads with MiXCR, one entry per CDR3 protein. The sample lists about 470,000 distinct CDR3 sequences, about 23% occurring once. This CDR3 is 15 amino acids long. Trimming pared 4 bases from V and 9 bases from J, leaving 20 bases between. CDR1 is SGHRS, CDR2 YFSETQ, per germline. Sequences were obtained from PBMCs or a T cell subset sorted from them (not recorded which). The chain recombines TRBV5-1 with TRBJ2-1, with D perhaps TRBD1 or TRBD2 (5 bases each). The receptor was isolated from an adult woman who had mild COVID-19 (a few samples of this study predate the infection). Cell type and time point are not known. In DNA, the CDR3 is TGCGCCAGCAGCAGGGACGGGACCCTCGACGGTGAGCAGTTCTTC. It encodes CASSRDGTLDGEQFF.